Below, 8 T cell receptor beta chains from the same sample are listed, as sequenced in a study of CXCR3-negative and CXCR3-positive naive CD8 T cells. The libraries of TRB cDNA were prepared using 5' RACE with UMI labels. TCRdb reworked the 5' RACE reads into one entry per CDR3 protein, no DNA. The table counts about 48,000 distinct CDR3 sequences; over 14% lies in the top ten. Sequencing was done on a sample of memory CD8+ T cells from blood. The receptors were sampled from a human donor in good health. Some clones in this sample may be carry-over from other donors' samples.

The chain combines TRBV28 with TRBJ2-1; the D gene TCRdb calls, TRBD2, cannot be checked with no DNA. CDR3 length equals 17 residues. CDR1 and CDR2 from the germline V gene are MDHEN and SYDVKM. CDR3: CASSLSRGLAGGEEQFF.

The V call is TRBV29-1, the J call TRBJ1-1; the TCRdb call, TRBD1, lacks DNA for checking. The V gene's germline CDR1 is SQVTM and CDR2 ANQGSEA. The CDR3 length is 14 residues. CDR3 protein: CSVEDDSRYTEAFF.

This chain's CDR3 is CASSYPDRDGYNEQFF. The V and J genes are TRBV6-6 and TRBJ2-1; TCRdb proposes TRBD1, but this gene call is untestable without DNA. The germline V gene has CDR1 MNHNY and CDR2 SVGAGI (reference sequence). The CDR3 sequence is 16 residues long.

This sequence joins TRBV7-8 and TRBJ1-1. The CDR3 runs 14 residues. CDR1 and CDR2 (germline): SGHVS, FQNEAQ. This CDR3 is CASSPARGSTEAFF.

V gene TRBV5-5 combines with J gene TRBJ2-1; TCRdb reports TRBD1, a call that lacks DNA to check it against. This CDR3 comprises 15 residues. In germline, CDR1 is SGHKS, CDR2 YYEKEE (reference sequence). CDR3 sequence reads: CASSHSGHTLSEQFF.

V usage is TRBV7-8 and J usage is TRBJ2-1; the TCRdb call, TRBD1, lacks DNA for checking. CDR1 and CDR2 from the germline V gene are SGHVS and FQNEAQ. This CDR3 has 15 amino acids. CDR3 sequence: CASSFRQGRYNEQFF.

The genes are TRBV29-1 and TRBJ2-1; checking the TCRdb D call of TRBD1 is not possible without DNA. Looked up from germline, CDR1 is SQVTM and CDR2 is ANQGSEA. This CDR3 spans 15 amino acids. CDR3 sequence: CSVFVGDKSYNEQFF.

CDR3 loop: CASHEGTGAPEQYF. The chain combines TRBV5-1 with TRBJ2-7; TCRdb's D call, TRBD1, is unchecked because there is no DNA. The CDR3 is 14 residues long. Germline CDR1 reads SGHRS; CDR2 reads YFSETQ.